The present entry profiles one T cell receptor beta chain with its context. Only one count was recorded for this clone. The target of this receptor is not known. The input lacks base qualities; no much larger clone sits a single base away. This entry belongs to a study of blood T cell repertoires in COVID-19 (dated by TCRdb to about 2020). Regarding the research as a whole: Collaborator samples came from the United States, Italy and Spain and covered acute and convalescent phases of COVID-19. The material from the prospective study consisted of cDNA or gDNA derived from T cells, B-cell-depleted T cells, or PBMCs. Subjects who had been exposed to COVID-19, were actively infected with it, or had recovered from it provided the deeply sampled blood TCRbeta repertoires that made up the dataset. The repertoires were released in a freely available public database intended as a resource for research on the immune response to SARS-CoV-2. The samples were drawn from the first 160 participants of the ongoing ImmuneRACE study and from 1,254 subjects provided by 6 global collaborators. Sample metadata almost always included a de-identified subject ID, COVID-19 status, age in years and sex. Where available, HLA class I and class II types were taken from metadata supplied by the sample provider and were not determined by assay-based typing. Broader findings and caveats from the paper: Clinical and demographic metadata were provided uncurated, with the amount varying by source and participant.

TCRbeta CDR3 regions were amplified from genomic DNA using the immunoSEQ Assay, a bias-controlled multiplex PCR. As for how the authors treated the data: The number of nucleated cells in each sample was estimated from the amplification of reference gene primers within the assay. Sequence reads were collapsed and filtered to measure the absolute abundance of every unique TCRbeta CDR3 rearrangement. Productive Simpson clonality was computed per sample as the square root of Simpson's diversity index over productive rearrangements. In TCRdb, the immuneACCESS table is reduced to in-frame sequences with V and J assigned. These tables do not hold every clone; where another copy was compared, an unresolved V gene accounts for under half, and the others remain unexplained. V, J and clone size reflect that table, while D and trimming were determined from the DNA. The sample table lists about 440,000 clones, around 88% of them with a count of one. The leading ten clones occupy 4.3% of the sample.

V gives up 3 bases and J gives up 4 bases, and the segment between their germline ends measures 12 bases. The germline V gene (reference sequence) provides CDR1 LNHDA and CDR2 SQIVND. The CDR3 spans 14 residues, from the cysteine through the phenylalanine. Here the CDR3 DNA is all that survives: 42 bases in frame from base 1. The collaborating institutions used their own protocols to collect whole blood in K2EDTA tubes. For TCRbeta analysis, collaborators shipped samples as frozen whole blood, isolated PBMCs, or DNA extracted from either of those sample types. Sequenced: peripheral blood. This chain joins TRBV19 to TRBJ1-1, with no confident D gene call. This clonotype originated in a woman under 40 with acute or convalescent COVID-19. The CDR3 protein sequence reads: CASSIILSATEAFF. At the DNA level, the sequence is TGTGCCAGTAGTATTATTTTGAGCGCCACTGAAGCTTTCTTT.